These 22 T cell receptor beta chains were sequenced from one sample in a study of shared clonotypes between healthy human individuals. CD8 cells regarded as naive lacked CD45RO, were positively chosen for CCR7, and omitted terminally differentiated effector memory CD45RA+ cells. Method: immunoSEQ multiplex PCR; TCRdb's copy keeps in-frame clones and lacks some. The sample has about 2.1 million clones; more than 85% are singletons. Input material: naive CD8+ T cells from PBMCs. These receptors all stem from a man between 18 and 29 years old in good health. Some clones in this sample may be carry-over from other donors' samples.

V and J are TRBV28 and TRBJ2-5; D perhaps matches TRBD2 (5 bases). The CDR3 covers 15 residues. Germline-derived CDR1 and CDR2 are MDHEN and SYDVKM. Between the trimmed V and J ends, which lost 1 base and 2 bases, there was a span of 11 bases. This chain's CDR3 is CASSLSLARQETQYF. The CDR3 DNA sequence: TGTGCCAGCAGTTTATCCTTAGCGCGGCAAGAGACCCAGTACTTC.

The V call is TRBV29-1, the J call TRBJ2-7; D is possibly TRBD2 (5 bases). The V end lost 2 bases, the J end lost 0 bases, and 8 bases lay between the germline ends. Germline CDR1 and CDR2: SQVTM and ANQGSEA. The CDR3 extends over 13 amino acids. The CDR3 here is CSVETRGSYEQYF. The CDR3 DNA reads as TGCAGCGTTGAAACCCGGGGCTCCTACGAGCAGTACTTC.

The rearrangement links TRBV7-9 to TRBJ2-1; tentative D call: TRBD2 (6 bases). The CDR3 consists of 15 residues. CDR1 and CDR2 from the germline V gene are SEHNR and FQNEAQ (reference sequence). Trimming removed 4 bases at V and 6 bases at J, with 16 bases between. The CDR3 bases are TGTGCCAGCAGCTCCCGGGAGCGGTCGCGCAATGAGCAGTTCTTC. Translation gives CASSSRERSRNEQFF. Full variable domain (outside the CDR3, taken from reference TRBV7-9 and TRBJ2-1): DTGVSQNPRHKITKRGQNVTFRCDPISEHNRLYWYRQTLGQGPEFLTYFQNEAQLEKSRLLSDRFSAERPKGSFSTLEIQRTEQGDSAMYLCASSSRERSRNEQFFGPGTRLTVL.

The chain has TRBV7-9 and TRBJ2-5, with D possibly matching TRBD2 (7 bases). CDR3 length: 17 amino acids. Trimming pared 8 bases from V and 3 bases from J, leaving 25 bases between. Germline V CDR1 and CDR2: SEHNR, FQNEAQ (reference sequence). CDR3 nucleotide sequence: TGTGCCAGCCTCAATGGGGGGGCTATCCGCTCGAAAGAGACCCAGTACTTC. This gives the protein CASLNGGAIRSKETQYF.

The chain couples TRBV27 to TRBJ1-4; the match to TRBD1 covers 8 bases. Per the germline V gene, CDR1 is MNHEY and CDR2 is SMNVEV (reference sequence). The CDR3 runs 14 residues. Trimming cost V 8 bases and J 6 bases; bases outside gene matches: 8. For the CDR3, the DNA is TGTGCCAGCCGACCGCAGGGGGCGCATGAAAAACTGTTTTTT. Translated: CASRPQGAHEKLFF.

This clone turned up a few times. CDR3 protein: CASKPRVNTEAFF. CDR3 nucleotide sequence: TGTGCCAGCAAGCCCCGGGTGAACACTGAAGCTTTCTTT. V gene TRBV2 combines with J gene TRBJ1-1, with D unresolved. The CDR3 has 13 amino acids. In germline, CDR1 is SNHLY, CDR2 FYNNEI. V lost 7 bases and J 0 bases, leaving 9 bases between the germline ends.

This chain joins TRBV7-6 and TRBJ2-4, with 7 bases fitting TRBD1. Looked up from germline, CDR1 is SGHVS and CDR2 is FNYEAQ. This CDR3 comprises 16 residues. V was pared by 4 bases and J by 3 bases, with 9 bases of the junction left unmatched. DNA of the CDR3: TGTGCCAGCAGCTCCGAGACAGGGTGGGGCAAAAACATTCAGTACTTC. Translating gives CASSSETGWGKNIQYF.

This chain connects TRBV7-9 to TRBJ2-1; 9 bases agree with TRBD2. Germline values: CDR1 SEHNR, CDR2 FQNEAQ (reference sequence). The CDR3 is made up of 16 amino acids. Trimming cost V 5 bases and J 8 bases; bases outside gene matches: 13. In nucleotides, the CDR3 is TGTGCCAGCAGCGGGGGTCCACTAGCGGGTTGGGATGAGCAGTTCTTC. Amino acid sequence: CASSGGPLAGWDEQFF. Complete variable domain (other parts from reference TRBV7-9 and TRBJ2-1): DTGVSQNPRHKITKRGQNVTFRCDPISEHNRLYWYRQTLGQGPEFLTYFQNEAQLEKSRLLSDRFSAERPKGSFSTLEIQRTEQGDSAMYLCASSGGPLAGWDEQFFGPGTRLTVL.

The gene calls are TRBV14 and TRBJ1-1; D ambiguous. The CDR3 runs to 12 residues. The V end was cut by 3 bases, the J end by 2 bases, with 4 bases between. CDR1 is SGHDN, CDR2 FVKESK, per germline. The CDR3 spells CASSHYNTEAFF. The DNA for the CDR3 is TGTGCCAGCAGCCATTACAACACTGAAGCTTTCTTT.

The V and J genes are TRBV11-2 and TRBJ2-7, with D hard to call. The CDR3 is 14 amino acids. Germline V gene lookup returns CDR1 SGHAT and CDR2 FQNNGV. The V gene lost 2 bases and the J gene lost 3 bases, with 11 bases spanning the gap. In DNA form, the CDR3 reads TGTGCCAGCAGCTTAAGCCCCGGAGTCTACGAGCAGTACTTC. It encodes CASSLSPGVYEQYF.

This clone has just one count. V usage is TRBV27 and J usage is TRBJ2-1; 7 bases line up with TRBD1. In germline, CDR1 is MNHEY, CDR2 SMNVEV (reference sequence). The length of the CDR3 is 12 residues. Unmatched junction bases numbered 5, after V lost 5 bases and J lost 10 bases. This CDR3 is CASSPQGVEQFF. The CDR3 DNA is TGTGCCAGCAGTCCGCAGGGGGTGGAGCAGTTCTTC.

The chain uses TRBV6-5 and TRBJ2-5, with D unresolved. With 2 bases removed from V and 4 bases from J, the gap between germline ends came to 11 bases. Looked up from germline, CDR1 is MNHEY and CDR2 is SVGAGI. The CDR3 loop spans 14 amino acids. As DNA, the CDR3 is TGTGCCAGCAGTTACGACCGGGCCCGAGAGACCCAGTACTTC. It translates to CASSYDRARETQYF.

The chain employs TRBV5-1 and TRBJ2-7; 9 bases are a match to TRBD1. CDR1 is SGHRS, CDR2 YFSETQ, per germline. The CDR3 covers 13 residues. After removal of 5 bases from V and 4 bases from J, the junction contained 4 bases not matched to a gene. The CDR3 reads CASRGQGAYEQYF. Written as DNA, the CDR3 is TGCGCCAGCAGGGGACAGGGAGCGTACGAGCAGTACTTC.

This rearrangement joins TRBV19 to TRBJ1-2; TRBD1 is a possible D gene (5 bases). The CDR3 is 15 residues long. V lost 4 bases and J lost 8, with 20 bases in between. Germline CDR1 is LNHDA and CDR2 is SQIVND (reference sequence). The DNA of the CDR3 is TGTGCCAGTAGTACCCTGACAAGGGCCGGGACCGGCTACACCTTC. It encodes CASSTLTRAGTGYTF.

This clone was counted once. The gene calls are TRBV27 and TRBJ2-1, with a weak D call TRBD2 (5 bases). Germline CDR1 reads MNHEY; CDR2 reads SMNVEV (reference sequence). V was shortened by 5 bases and J by 9 bases, with 26 bases between the two germline ends. The CDR3 contains 17 residues. CDR3 sequence: CASSPHPYGESSGEQFF. Here the CDR3 DNA reads TGTGCCAGCAGTCCTCATCCGTACGGGGAATCATCCGGTGAGCAGTTCTTC.

Remarks on this clone: The identical CDR3 is also encoded by other nucleotide sequences in the sample. This sequence joins TRBV2 and TRBJ2-7, with D unresolved. CDR3 size: 11 residues. Trimming took 4 bases from V and 3 from J, leaving 4 bases between them. The germline V gene has CDR1 SNHLY and CDR2 FYNNEI. The DNA for the CDR3 is TGTGCCAGCAGTGGCAGCTACGAGCAGTACTTC. This gives the protein CASSGSYEQYF.

Note on this clone: Additional DNA sequences in this sample encode the identical CDR3. CDR3 sequence reads: CASSLPRGRETQYF. In DNA form, the CDR3 reads TGTGCCAGCAGCTTACCCCGGGGTAGGGAGACCCAGTACTTC. The V call is TRBV7-9, the J call TRBJ2-5; D is possibly TRBD2 (5 bases). CDR1 is SEHNR and CDR2 is FQNEAQ in the germline V gene (reference sequence). With 2 bases removed from V and 5 bases from J, the gap between germline ends came to 12 bases. There are 14 residues in the CDR3. Supplemented by reference TRBV7-9 and TRBJ2-5, the full variable domain reads DTGVSQNPRHKITKRGQNVTFRCDPISEHNRLYWYRQTLGQGPEFLTYFQNEAQLEKSRLLSDRFSAERPKGSFSTLEIQRTEQGDSAMYLCASSLPRGRETQYFGPGTRLLVL.

The chain couples TRBV13 to TRBJ2-7; 7 bases agree with TRBD1. Looked up from germline, CDR1 is PRHDT and CDR2 is FYEKMQ (reference sequence). The CDR3 is made up of 12 amino acids. With 4 bases clipped from V and 6 bases from J, the junction kept 3 bases outside the gene matches. CDR3 nucleotides: TGTGCCAGCAGCTCGACAGGGCGCGAGCAGTACTTC. Protein sequence: CASSSTGREQYF.

The chain combines TRBV27 with TRBJ2-2; a possible D gene is TRBD2 (6 bases). The CDR3 extends over 17 amino acids. V was clipped by 4 bases and J by 1 base, with 16 bases between them. Germline CDR1 MNHEY, CDR2 SMNVEV (reference sequence). CDR3 protein: CASSSSRDSGNTGELFF. The DNA of the CDR3 is TGTGCCAGCAGTTCCTCCCGGGATAGCGGGAACACCGGGGAGCTGTTTTTT.

The DNA of the CDR3 is TGTGCCAGCAGCTCTCCGGCGGCCAATGAGCAGTTCTTC. Residues: CASSSPAANEQFF. V is TRBV7-9 and J is TRBJ2-1; D gene unclear. This CDR3 region has 13 residues. The V gene's germline CDR1 is SEHNR and CDR2 FQNEAQ (reference sequence). V shed 4 bases and J shed 6 bases, with 10 bases lying between them.

The chain has TRBV28 and TRBJ1-1; 8 positions match TRBD1. This CDR3 has 12 amino acids. In germline, CDR1 is MDHEN, CDR2 SYDVKM. V trimming: 11 bases; J trimming: 10 bases; junction bases outside the gene matches: 12. DNA for the CDR3: TGTGCCGCAAGCGGGCAGGGGGCAGGAGCTTTCTTT. It codes for CAASGQGAGAFF.

V is TRBV5-6 and J is TRBJ1-6; no reliable D call. This CDR3 has 16 residues. Germline CDR1 is SGHDT and CDR2 is YYEEEE. Trimming stripped 2 bases from V and 0 bases from J, with 9 bases between. The CDR3 protein is CASSFRTSSYNSPLHF. DNA of the CDR3: TGTGCCAGCAGCTTCCGGACGAGCTCCTATAATTCACCCCTCCACTTT.